The clone carrying this TCR beta chain was seen repeatedly, ten times or more. Its antigen remains unknown. The data were taken from a study of molecular identifiers for immune sequencing clone quantification. Whole-study context: The replicate experiment used RNA from approximately 20,000 or 100,000 naive CD8 cells. This RNA was split into five aliquots, and four of them were sequenced.

Generation of bulk TCR libraries relied on previously described methods and listed TCR primers. TCRdb ran MiXCR on the PCR reads and lists one entry per CDR3 protein. The table has nearly 650,000 distinct CDR3 sequences, 25% seen once. This CDR3 is built from 14 residues. Germline CDR1 is DFQATT and CDR2 is SNEGSKA (reference sequence). The ends were cut back, 6 bases at V and 6 bases at J, with 19 bases in the middle. General observations from the study: Same-barcode identical TCR molecules could make highly expanded clones look smaller than they are.

Sorting captured naive CD8 T cells as CD8+CD4-CCR7+CD45RA+. This receptor was identified in a human donor in good health. Some libraries in this study had Jurkat cell RNA spiked in. Input material: naive CD8+ T cells from blood, with Jurkat cell RNA spiked in. The subset denotes: FACS-sorted CD8+CD4-CCR7+CD45RA+ naive T cells. The chain joins TRBV20-1 to TRBJ2-3; a weak D match, TRBD1 (5 bases). This CDR3 is CSAPATSGIDTQYF. CDR3 bases: TGCAGTGCACCCGCTACATCAGGGATCGATACGCAGTATTTT.